These 16 T cell receptor beta chains originate from one sample sequenced in a study of blood T cell repertoires in COVID-19. Assay used: immunoSEQ multiplex PCR; TCRdb lists only in-frame clones, some missing. Among about 99,000 clones listed, over 80% were seen once. Source material: peripheral blood. These receptors were obtained from a man between 65 and 85 years old with active or convalescent COVID-19.

This clone was detected a few times. This CDR3 is CATSDAGGETQYF. The CDR3 DNA is TGTGCCACCAGTGATGCCGGGGGGGAGACCCAGTACTTC. The chain joins TRBV24-1 to TRBJ2-5; 7 nucleotides align to TRBD2. The germline CDR1 and CDR2 sequences are KGHDR and SFDVKD. The junction had 2 bases not matched to a gene; V was cut back by 3 bases and J by 5 bases. The CDR3 covers 13 residues.

The chain uses TRBV7-2 and TRBJ2-7; 8 nucleotides line up with TRBD1. Trimming removed 1 base from V and 0 bases from J; junction bases left unmatched: 11. Germline V gene lookup returns CDR1 SGHTA and CDR2 FQGNSA. This CDR3 has 18 amino acids. CDR3 residues: CASSLVAGGSSSSYEQYF. The CDR3, as DNA: TGTGCCAGCAGCTTAGTTGCAGGGGGCAGCTCGAGCTCCTACGAGCAGTACTTC.

J is TRBJ1-5 and V is TRBV19; D remains ambiguous. The CDR3 runs to 15 residues. CDR1 is LNHDA, CDR2 SQIVND, per germline (reference sequence). V gave up 7 bases and J gave up 3 bases, with 16 bases separating them. CDR3 in DNA: TGTGCCAGTACTCGGGTTTGGAGCTTCAATCAGCCCCAGCATTTT. Encoded protein: CASTRVWSFNQPQHF.

This chain connects TRBV19 to TRBJ1-1, with D perhaps matching TRBD1 (5 bases). The germline V and J ends were trimmed by 7 bases and 1 base, with 16 bases remaining between them. Germline-derived CDR1 and CDR2 are LNHDA and SQIVND (reference sequence). The CDR3 is 15 amino acids. CDR3 protein: CASMDGGVGNTEAFF. CDR3 nucleotide sequence: TGTGCCAGTATGGACGGGGGGGTCGGGAACACTGAAGCTTTCTTT.

The chain combines TRBV6-6 with TRBJ1-2; D gene ambiguous. The V end lost 7 bases, the J end lost 4 bases, and 22 bases lay between the germline ends. Germline V CDR1 and CDR2: MNHNY, SVGAGI (reference sequence). The CDR3 runs 16 residues. CDR3 in DNA: TGTGCCAGCACTCCCAATGAGCGGCAGCGGGGCTATGGCTACACCTTC. Translation gives CASTPNERQRGYGYTF.

This clone appeared a single time. The rearrangement uses TRBV6-6 and TRBJ1-4; 7 bases line up with TRBD1. V lost 5 bases and J lost 0; bases outside the gene matches: 6. The CDR3 runs 16 residues. Germline assignment: CDR1 MNHNY and CDR2 SVGAGI (reference sequence). The CDR3 region is CASSRTGAPTNEKLFF. The DNA of the CDR3 is TGTGCCAGCAGTCGAACAGGGGCTCCAACTAATGAAAAACTGTTTTTT.

With respect to this clone: One end of the junction is discordant with germline, which a read error may explain. V gene TRBV7-7 combines with J gene TRBJ2-3, with a possible D match to TRBD2 (7 bases). The CDR3 is 14 residues long. Germline CDR1 SSHAT, CDR2 FNYEAQ (reference sequence). The CDR3, as DNA: TGTGCTAGCAGCCTGGGGGGGGCGACAGATACGCAGTATTTT. Amino acids: CASSLGGATDTQYF.

Comment on this clone: Other DNA sequences within the sample encode an identical CDR3. V gene TRBV7-2 combines with J gene TRBJ1-5; D might be TRBD1 (5 bases). This CDR3 spans 14 amino acids. Trimming took off 3 bases at V and 0 bases at J, with 6 bases between the two ends. Germline V gene data show CDR1 as SGHTA and CDR2 as FQGNSA. In DNA, the CDR3 is TGTGCCAGCAGCTTCACAGGTAGCAATCAGCCCCAGCATTTT. Its protein is CASSFTGSNQPQHF.

The chain combines TRBV19 with TRBJ2-3; 14 nucleotides line up with TRBD2. Germline CDR1 reads LNHDA; CDR2 reads SQIVND (reference sequence). The ends lost 3 bases at V and 6 bases at J; junction bases unmatched: 2. This CDR3 comprises 15 residues. The CDR3 sequence is CASSIGTSGGDTQYF. CDR3 sequence (DNA): TGTGCCAGTAGTATCGGGACTAGCGGGGGTGATACGCAGTATTTT.

V is TRBV27 and J is TRBJ2-2, with TRBD1 identical over 8 bases. Germline assignment: CDR1 MNHEY and CDR2 SMNVEV (reference sequence). Germline trimming cut 4 bases from V and 1 base from J; bases unmatched to any gene: 11. The CDR3 spans 18 residues. DNA for the CDR3: TGTGCCAGCAGTTCCCTTTCATGGACAGGGAGGAACACCGGGGAGCTGTTTTTT. This encodes CASSSLSWTGRNTGELFF.

In its sample, this clone was seen once. The V call is TRBV23-1, the J call TRBJ1-6, with D possibly TRBD1 on 5 matching bases. TRBV23-1 is an ORF; its function is uncertain. V was trimmed by 0 bases and J by 0 bases, leaving 18 bases between them. This CDR3 region has 20 residues. The CDR3 DNA sequence: TGCGCCAGCAGTCAATCGACAGCAAGGTGGATTAGCTCCTATAATTCACCCCTCCACTTT. The encoded protein is CASSQSTARWISSYNSPLHF.

V and J are TRBV7-3 and TRBJ1-1, with D perhaps TRBD1 (5 bases). Trimming took off 2 bases at V and 11 bases at J, with 15 bases between the two ends. The CDR3 spans 13 residues. CDR1 and CDR2 (germline): SGHTA, FQGTGA. Here the CDR3 DNA reads TGTGCCAGCAGCTTAGGGCAGGGTTCGAACGCTTTCTTT. Translated: CASSLGQGSNAFF.

The chain uses TRBV29-1 and TRBJ2-3; D call uncertain. V was pared by 4 bases and J by 5 bases, with 10 bases between. This CDR3 spans 12 amino acids. CDR1 and CDR2 (germline): SQVTM, ANQGSEA. The CDR3 region is CSVGLRVDTQYF. The CDR3 DNA reads as TGCAGCGTTGGCCTTCGGGTAGATACGCAGTATTTT.

The chain carries TRBV15 and TRBJ1-4; 8 nucleotides agree with TRBD1. Germline V gene sequence: CDR1 LNHNV, CDR2 YYDKDF (reference sequence). This CDR3 is 14 amino acids long. V shed 4 bases and J 8 bases; nucleotides not matched to a gene: 6. The CDR3 DNA follows: TGTGCCACCAGCATCCAGGGGGCACGGGAAAAACTGTTTTTT. It codes for CATSIQGAREKLFF.

J is TRBJ1-1 and V is TRBV20-1; 7 bases map to TRBD1. Per germline, CDR1 DFQATT and CDR2 SNEGSKA (reference sequence). The ends lost 3 bases at V and 1 base at J; junction bases unmatched: 8. The CDR3 length is 15 residues. The CDR3 spells CSASPGTDWNTEAFF. CDR3 in DNA: TGCAGTGCTAGTCCCGGGACAGACTGGAACACTGAAGCTTTCTTT.

The chain joins TRBV5-1 to TRBJ2-7, with a possible D match to TRBD1 (6 bases). This CDR3 spans 14 amino acids. The germline V gene has CDR1 SGHRS and CDR2 YFSETQ. Between the trimmed V and J ends, which lost 3 bases and 0 bases, there was a span of 10 bases. The CDR3 sequence: CASSSQGYSYEQYF. CDR3 DNA sequence: TGCGCCAGCAGCTCACAGGGTTACTCCTACGAGCAGTACTTC. Full variable domain (outside the CDR3, taken from reference TRBV5-1 and TRBJ2-7): KAGVTQTPRYLIKTRGQQVTLSCSPISGHRSVSWYQQTPGQGLQFLFEYFSETQRNKGNFPGRFSGRQFSNSRSEMNVSTLELGDSALYLCASSSQGYSYEQYFGPGTRLTVT.